A single sample is the source of the 24 T cell receptor beta chains below, sequenced in a study of T-cell memory formation after mild COVID-19 (dated by TCRdb to the early 2020s). Library generation was performed with 5' RACE. The reads were generated on an Illumina NovaSeq 6000. TCRdb handled the public reads itself, with Q25 trimming in fastp and clone calling in MiXCR, and kept productive beta chains. One record per CDR3 amino acid sequence lists the most common genes and DNA. Within this sample are roughly 300,000 distinct CDR3 sequences, with roughly 8% of them counted one time only. The top ten constitute 20% to 25% of the sample. The sequenced material came from PBMCs or a T cell subset sorted from them (not recorded which). The origin of the receptors is a man younger than 30 who had mild COVID-19 (a few samples of this study predate the infection). The sample titles of this study are shuffled in the database, so cell type and time point are left out; the donor was told from shared clones.

This clonotype turned up a few times. The chain couples TRBV5-1 to TRBJ2-1; 7 bases are a match to TRBD1. CDR3 length equals 17 residues. Germline V lookup: CDR1 SGHRS, CDR2 YFSETQ. Trimming removed 0 bases from V and 1 base from J; junction bases left unmatched: 7. In DNA, the CDR3 is TGCGCCAGCAGCTTGGCCATCGGCAGGGGGTCCTACAATGAGCAGTTCTTC. Its translation: CASSLAIGRGSYNEQFF.

This clonotype has just a few counts. The chain couples TRBV28 to TRBJ2-3; a weak D match, TRBD2 (6 bases). The V gene's germline CDR1 is MDHEN and CDR2 SYDVKM. The CDR3 covers 12 residues. CDR3 DNA sequence: TGTAAGGCGGAAGGAGGGACAGATACGCAGTATTTT. It encodes CKAEGGTDTQYF.

This clonotype was observed a few times. The gene calls are TRBV10-3 and TRBJ2-5; 7 bases fit TRBD1. The ends lost 10 bases at V and 5 bases at J; junction bases unmatched: 7. The V gene's germline CDR1 is ENHRY and CDR2 SYGVKD. CDR3 size: 12 residues. CDR3 bases: TGTGCCAAAGCAGGGGGTGGGGAGACCCAGTACTTC. Its translation: CAKAGGGETQYF.

This clonotype was seen at least ten times. The chain uses TRBV20-1 and TRBJ2-5; possibly TRBD1 for D (7 bases). Deletions cut 4 bases from V and 5 bases from J, with 14 bases between. This CDR3 is 13 amino acids long. CDR1 is DFQATT and CDR2 is SNEGSKA in the germline V gene (reference sequence). The CDR3 here is CSAKEQGRETQYF. CDR3 nucleotide sequence: TGCAGTGCTAAGGAACAGGGGAGGGAGACCCAGTACTTC.

This clonotype appeared a few times. This chain connects TRBV29-1 to TRBJ2-3; 9 bases match TRBD2. The CDR3 contains 15 residues. Trimming at V came to 2 bases and at J to 1 base, leaving 4 bases not matched to a gene. Germline V gene lookup returns CDR1 SQVTM and CDR2 ANQGSEA. CDR3 DNA sequence: TGCAGCGTTGAATGGGCTAGCGGGGGCACAGATACGCAGTATTTT. Its protein product is CSVEWASGGTDTQYF.

Only a few counts were recorded for this clonotype. CDR3 nucleotide sequence: TGCAGCGTGGGAGAGACGGTTGAAGCTTTCTTT. It encodes CSVGETVEAFF. The chain combines TRBV29-1 with TRBJ1-1, with D uncertain. This CDR3 is built from 11 residues. Trimming stripped 6 bases from V and 7 bases from J, with 12 bases between. The germline V gene has CDR1 SQVTM and CDR2 ANQGSEA.

CDR3 in DNA: TGTGCCAGCAGCAAGGGTTGGGGGGACACCGGGGAGCTGTTTTTT. Protein: CASSKGWGDTGELFF. J is TRBJ2-2 and V is TRBV9; D perhaps matches TRBD2 (6 bases). V gave up 4 bases and J gave up 3 bases, with 13 bases separating them. Germline values: CDR1 SGDLS, CDR2 YYNGEE. The CDR3 loop spans 15 amino acids.

The chain carries TRBV15 and TRBJ2-2; maybe TRBD1 (6 bases). The V gene lost 6 bases and the J gene lost 1 base, with 12 bases spanning the gap. There are 15 residues in the CDR3. Per the germline V gene, CDR1 is LNHNV and CDR2 is YYDKDF (reference sequence). The chain's CDR3 is CATRSFRGNTGELFF. The CDR3 DNA follows: TGTGCCACCAGGTCATTCAGGGGGAACACCGGGGAGCTGTTTTTT.

This chain uses TRBV4-3 with TRBJ1-2; D call uncertain. Germline V gives CDR1 LGHNA, CDR2 YSLEER. The germline V and J ends were trimmed by 0 bases and 6 bases, with 17 bases remaining between them. The length of the CDR3 is 16 residues. The CDR3 reads CASSQEVGLVRDGYTF. The DNA for the CDR3 is TGCGCCAGCAGCCAAGAGGTCGGACTCGTACGCGATGGCTACACCTTC.

This clonotype was observed a few times. V gene TRBV24-1 combines with J gene TRBJ2-3, with a tentative D call TRBD2 (6 bases). V lost 7 bases, J lost 0 bases, and 16 bases lay in between. Germline V lookup: CDR1 KGHDR, CDR2 SFDVKD. The length of the CDR3 is 16 residues. The DNA for the CDR3 is TGTGCCACCAGCGAGTTCCGGGGGTCTAGCACAGATACGCAGTATTTT. Protein: CATSEFRGSSTDTQYF.

The chain links TRBV6-2 or TRBV6-3 to TRBJ2-1; maybe TRBD2 (5 bases). V lost 4 bases and J lost 11, with 12 bases in between. Germline lookup yields CDR1 MNHEY and CDR2 SVGEGT. This CDR3 comprises 12 residues. CDR3 residues: CASSSLVKQQFF. CDR3 DNA: TGTGCCAGCAGTTCACTAGTCAAGCAGCAGTTCTTC.

The chain carries TRBV6-1 and TRBJ2-1; tentatively, D is TRBD2 (6 bases). This CDR3 spans 14 amino acids. V was clipped by 4 bases and J by 3 bases, with 10 bases between them. CDR1 MNHNS and CDR2 SASEGT come from the germline V gene. CDR3 in DNA: TGTGCCAGCAGTGCAGGTAGCGGCTACAATGAGCAGTTCTTC. Protein product: CASSAGSGYNEQFF.

The rearrangement links TRBV12-3 or TRBV12-4 to TRBJ1-1; D is uncertain. The CDR3 contains 15 residues. Trimming stripped 4 bases from V and 10 bases from J, with 22 bases between. The CDR3 reads CASSSLVDRPARAFF. CDR3 nucleotide sequence: TGTGCCAGCAGTTCCCTCGTTGACCGGCCCGCGAGAGCTTTCTTT.

The chain uses TRBV12-3 or TRBV12-4 and TRBJ2-7; D is unclear. V lost 4 bases and J lost 3, with 4 bases in between. The CDR3 extends over 11 amino acids. As DNA, the CDR3 is TGTGCCAGCAGTTACCGCTACGAGCAGTACTTC. Amino acids: CASSYRYEQYF.

Ten or more counts support this clonotype. V and J are TRBV3-1 and TRBJ2-2; weak D call: TRBD2 (6 bases). Germline CDR1 is LGHDT and CDR2 is YNNKEL (reference sequence). The CDR3 consists of 16 residues. V was clipped by 3 bases and J by 1 base, with 12 bases between them. CDR3 region: CASSHPGRGNTGELFF. The CDR3 DNA follows: TGTGCCAGCAGCCACCCCGGGCGGGGGAACACCGGGGAGCTGTTTTTT.

This clonotype appeared once. The chain recombines TRBV7-2 with TRBJ1-6; a weak D match, TRBD1 (6 bases). The CDR3 is 17 amino acids. CDR1 is SGHTA and CDR2 is FQGNSA in the germline V gene. Trimming removed 5 bases from V and 6 bases from J, with 20 bases in between. CDR3 bases: TGTGCCAGCAGCCGCACCGGGGGCGCGTTTTCTAATTCACCCCTCCACTTT. This sequence encodes CASSRTGGAFSNSPLHF.

The V gene is TRBV15, the J gene TRBJ1-1; D possibly corresponds to TRBD1 (5 bases). Looked up from germline, CDR1 is LNHNV and CDR2 is YYDKDF (reference sequence). Trimming left V 6 bases short and J 1 base short, with 12 bases between. The CDR3 runs 14 residues. This CDR3 reads CATREGVRNTEAFF. The CDR3, as DNA: TGTGCCACCAGGGAAGGGGTACGGAACACTGAAGCTTTCTTT.

This clonotype has only a few counts. The genes are TRBV6-2 or TRBV6-3 and TRBJ1-5; 8 nucleotides agree with TRBD1. Germline assignment: CDR1 MNHEY and CDR2 SVGEGT. CDR3 length equals 14 residues. V lost 7 bases, J lost 6 bases, and 8 bases stayed unmatched. DNA of the CDR3: TGTGCCAGCAAAAGTGGACAGGGCGGTCAGCCCCAGCATTTT. This encodes CASKSGQGGQPQHF.

V and J are TRBV5-1 and TRBJ2-1; 11 nucleotides match TRBD1. In germline, CDR1 is SGHRS, CDR2 YFSETQ. The CDR3 extends over 15 amino acids. V dropped 9 bases and J dropped 5; count of bases not matched to a gene: 10. CDR3 protein: CATHVGDRGDNEQFF. Here the CDR3 DNA reads TGCGCCACCCACGTCGGGGACAGGGGGGACAATGAGCAGTTCTTC.

This clonotype has a count of ten or more. The chain employs TRBV27 and TRBJ2-5; TRBD1 aligns across 7 bases. CDR1 MNHEY and CDR2 SMNVEV come from the germline V gene (reference sequence). V lost 5 bases and J lost 5; bases outside the gene matches: 5. The CDR3 is made up of 13 amino acids. The CDR3 sequence is CASSLTGLETQYF. The CDR3 nucleotides are TGTGCCAGCAGTCTGACAGGGTTGGAGACCCAGTACTTC.

The chain employs TRBV28 and TRBJ2-7; D call uncertain. Germline CDR1 is MDHEN and CDR2 is SYDVKM. This CDR3 is 11 amino acids long. Trimming cost V 5 bases and J 2 bases, with 4 bases left between them. CDR3 protein: CASSGTYEQYV. The CDR3 nucleotides are TGTGCCAGCAGTGGAACCTACGAGCAGTACGTC.

This clonotype was seen at least ten times. The chain carries TRBV20-1 and TRBJ2-2; no definite D call. V lost 6 bases to trimming and J lost 0 bases, with 14 bases between them. Germline-derived CDR1 and CDR2 are DFQATT and SNEGSKA (reference sequence). This CDR3 spans 15 amino acids. CDR3 DNA sequence: TGCAGTGCCCCTGATGTAGGGCCGAACACCGGGGAGCTGTTTTTT. It is translated as CSAPDVGPNTGELFF.

The sample holds many counts of this clonotype. This sequence joins TRBV5-1 and TRBJ2-7, with 7 bases matching TRBD1. CDR1 is SGHRS and CDR2 is YFSETQ in the germline V gene. The J segment lost 3 bases and the V segment lost 7 bases, leaving 4 bases of the junction unmatched. CDR3 length: 12 amino acids. The DNA for the CDR3 is TGCGCCAGCTCATGGGACAGCTACGAGCAGTACTTC. It translates to CASSWDSYEQYF.

The chain recombines TRBV5-1 with TRBJ2-1; TRBD1 might be the D (6 bases). Germline CDR1 is SGHRS and CDR2 is YFSETQ. The V end was cut by 0 bases, the J end by 9 bases, with 16 bases between. This CDR3 has 15 amino acids. CDR3 sequence: CASSLGVGAQGEQFF. The CDR3 bases are TGCGCCAGCAGCTTGGGAGTGGGGGCCCAGGGTGAGCAGTTCTTC.